The clone carrying this T cell receptor beta chain appeared a few times. Its specificity is unknown. For TCRbeta, the library was prepared with unique molecular identifiers. TCRdb reanalysed the PCR reads using MiXCR and keeps one entry per CDR3 protein. The table shows roughly 220,000 distinct CDR3 sequences, with 7% to 9% occurring only once. This CDR3 comprises 17 residues. V was shortened by 0 bases and J by 7 bases, with 24 bases between the two germline ends. Germline-derived CDR1 and CDR2 are DFQATT and SNEGSKA (reference sequence). The data were obtained in a study of T-cell reconstitution after alpha-beta-depleted transplantation in children. The study's findings and limits: Where some patients showed high TCRbeta diversity at day 60, it came from recipient T cells and thymic progenitors that had survived. After one year, T-cell counts and TCRbeta diversity mostly came from new T cells.

This sequence was found in a male patient aged 2 to 10 who had a stem cell transplant for acute myeloid leukemia, so the T cells may come from the graft donor. This specimen was PBMCs, mostly from graft donor cells, taken 360 days after TCRalphabeta/CD19-depleted stem cell transplant. The chain has TRBV20-1 and TRBJ1-2, with a possible D match to TRBD1 (6 bases). The CDR3 loop is CSARDPSRGIGVGGYTF. CDR3 sequence (DNA): TGCAGTGCTAGAGATCCATCGAGGGGGATAGGGGTCGGTGGCTACACCTTC.